This TCR beta chain came from a study of molecular identifiers for immune sequencing clone quantification. Study outcomes and limitations: Whereas clones above 20 RNA copies held under 1% of naive-cell molecules, they held over 99% of effector molecules.

TCRdb itself ran the PCR reads through MiXCR, one entry per CDR3 protein. The sample yields 85,000 to 90,000 distinct CDR3 sequences, 20% to 30% seen once. This clonotype has more than one count but fewer than ten. Its cognate antigen is unknown. V gave up 4 bases and J gave up 2 bases, with 16 bases separating them. The CDR3 extends over 15 amino acids. Germline values: CDR1 SGHDT, CDR2 YYEEEE. The source of this sequence is a human donor in good health. Some libraries in this study had Jurkat cell RNA spiked in. Sequenced sample: naive CD8+ T cells from blood, with Jurkat cell RNA spiked in. Noted subset: FACS-sorted CD8+CD4-CCR7+CD45RA+ naive T cells. This chain joins TRBV5-6 and TRBJ2-7; D perhaps matches TRBD1 (5 bases). The CDR3 DNA reads as TGTGCCAGCAGCCCTACTATAGGGGCGGCCTACGAGCAGTACTTC. Translating it yields CASSPTIGAAYEQYF.